This T cell receptor (beta chain) was recorded in a study of T cells in Graves' hyperthyroidism and ophthalmopathy. Turning to the study itself: Peripheral blood was acquired at first diagnosis, ahead of any therapy whatsoever. The study, taken as a whole, reports: Researchers found most expanded thyroid clonotypes above 0.001 in blood as well. The model's output predicted ophthalmopathy at a median of roughly 6 months prior to onset.

V lost 9 bases and J lost 1, with 12 bases in between. CDR1 MNHNS and CDR2 SASEGT come from the germline V gene. The CDR3 runs 13 residues. A remark on this clonotype: Its antigen remains unidentified.

Amplification of TCR beta CDR3 regions used RNA as the template. A first-round RT-PCR of the TCR CDR3 used the HTBI primer set. One entry per CDR3 protein, called by TCRdb with MiXCR from the multiplex PCR reads. Among hundreds of thousands of distinct CDR3 sequences listed, approximately 25% were seen once. Sequenced sample: blood. This chain uses TRBV6-1 with TRBJ1-2; D is uncertain. This TCR was sampled from a woman aged 30 to 39 with Graves' ophthalmopathy. The CDR3 sequence: CASSNVFNYGYTF. CDR3 in DNA: TGTGCCAGTTCGAACGTTTTTAACTATGGCTACACCTTC.